These 26 T cell receptor beta chains share one sample of origin, sequenced in a study of chemoradiotherapy in HPV16-positive cancers. Clones were sequenced by immunoSEQ multiplex PCR, and TCRdb holds only the in-frame ones, with some missing. Here the sample spans some 2,100 clones, roughly two thirds being singletons. The sample consisted of tumor tissue, taken from a patient who underwent chemoradiotherapy. The source of these receptors is a human donor with HPV-associated anogenital cancer.

The V call is TRBV4-2, the J call TRBJ1-5; D gene unclear. Trimming took 0 bases from V and 4 from J, leaving 1 base between them. In germline, CDR1 is LGHNA, CDR2 YNFKEQ. This CDR3 contains 12 residues. This CDR3 reads CASSQDNQPQHF. CDR3 coding DNA: TGTGCCAGCAGCCAAGATAATCAGCCCCAGCATTTT.

The CDR3 nucleotides are TGCACCAGCAGGCACAACAAAAGTCGGGCCAACGTCCTGACTTTC. This codes for CTSRHNKSRANVLTF. V and J are TRBV1 and TRBJ2-6; TRBD1, the table's D call, was not compared with the DNA. TRBV1 is assigned pseudogene status. The CDR3 sequence is 15 residues long.

This clone appeared a single time. The rearrangement joins TRBV7-9 to TRBJ2-7; 7 nucleotides agree with TRBD2. V dropped 7 bases and J dropped 2; count of bases not matched to a gene: 5. CDR1 SEHNR and CDR2 FQNEAQ come from the germline V gene (reference sequence). CDR3 length: 13 residues. In DNA, the CDR3 is TGTGCCAGCATCCCTAGCGGCCCCTACGAGCAGTACGTC. It translates to CASIPSGPYEQYV.

The chain joins TRBV7-8 to TRBJ1-5, with unresolved D. This CDR3 comprises 13 residues. Germline values: CDR1 SGHVS, CDR2 FQNEAQ. V shed 10 bases and J shed 3 bases, with 13 bases lying between them. The CDR3 DNA follows: TGTGCCACAGGTTACGGTAACAATCAGCCCCAGCATTTT. Translated, it gives CATGYGNNQPQHF.

This clone was found a few times. The chain recombines TRBV9 with TRBJ2-3; D remains unclear. Germline V gene lookup returns CDR1 SGDLS and CDR2 YYNGEE. The CDR3 is made up of 13 amino acids. V gave up 4 bases and J gave up 6 bases, with 12 bases separating them. CDR3 loop: CASSTRSRDTQYF. CDR3 nucleotides: TGTGCCAGCAGCACCCGGTCGAGGGATACGCAGTATTTT. Combining the CDR3 with reference TRBV9 and TRBJ2-3 gives the whole variable domain DSGVTQTPKHLITATGQRVTLRCSPRSGDLSVYWYQQSLDQGLQFLIQYYNGEERAKGNILERFSAQQFPDLHSELNLSSLELGDSALYFCASSTRSRDTQYFGPGTRLTVL.

In its sample, this clone was seen a few times. The chain is built from TRBV16 and TRBJ2-7; TRBD1 aligns across 10 bases. CDR3 length equals 14 residues. Trimming at V came to 5 bases and at J to 3 bases, leaving 4 bases not matched to a gene. CDR1 and CDR2 from the germline V gene are KGHSY and FQNENV. For the CDR3, the DNA is TGTGCCAGCAGCTCCGGACAGGGGGACTACGAGCAGTACGTC. This gives the protein CASSSGQGDYEQYV.

This CDR3 is CASSVAPEDQFWGTIYF. The CDR3 DNA reads TGTGCCAGCAGCGTGGCCCCAGAGGACCAGTTTTGGGGCACCATATATTTT. The chain combines TRBV9 with TRBJ1-3, with D unclear. Trimming left V 2 bases short and J 9 bases short, with 24 bases between. CDR1 is SGDLS and CDR2 is YYNGEE in the germline V gene. CDR3 length: 17 residues.

This clone was observed a handful of times. This chain links TRBV7-6 with TRBJ2-3, with D perhaps matching TRBD2 (5 bases). The CDR3 length is 14 residues. Trimming took off 5 bases at V and 4 bases at J, with 13 bases between the two ends. CDR1 is SGHVS, CDR2 FNYEAQ, per germline. CDR3 amino acids: CASSSGPGADTQYF. The CDR3 DNA sequence: TGTGCCAGCAGCAGCGGCCCGGGCGCAGATACGCAGTATTTT.

The chain links TRBV7-8 to TRBJ1-4; D possibly corresponds to TRBD1 (5 bases). V was pared by 5 bases and J by 8 bases, with 18 bases between. Germline V lookup: CDR1 SGHVS, CDR2 FQNEAQ. The CDR3 contains 15 residues. CDR3 sequence: CASSPGTSIGEKLFF. The DNA for the CDR3 is TGTGCCAGCAGCCCGGGGACCTCAATTGGGGAAAAACTGTTTTTT.

V and J are TRBV4-2 and TRBJ1-2; no clear D. Trimming left V 0 bases short and J 2 bases short, with 10 bases between. Germline loops: CDR1 LGHNA, CDR2 YNFKEQ. The CDR3 consists of 15 residues. DNA for the CDR3: TGTGCCAGCAGCCAAGAGTGGGTAGGGAACTATGGCTACACCTTC. This codes for CASSQEWVGNYGYTF.

The rearrangement joins TRBV2 to TRBJ1-4; a weak D match, TRBD1 (6 bases). Per germline, CDR1 SNHLY and CDR2 FYNNEI. Trimming took 8 bases from V and 0 from J, leaving 13 bases between them. This CDR3 is 15 amino acids long. As DNA, the CDR3 is TGTGCCAGCCTTGGCCAGGGGACAACTAATGAAAAACTGTTTTTT. Its translation: CASLGQGTTNEKLFF. Using reference TRBV2 and TRBJ1-4 for the parts outside the CDR3, the full variable domain is EPEVTQTPSHQVTQMGQEVILRCVPISNHLYFYWYRQILGQKVEFLVSFYNNEISEKSEIFDDQFSVERPDGSNFTLKIRSTKLEDSAMYFCASLGQGTTNEKLFFGSGTQLSVL.

The chain combines TRBV28 with TRBJ1-5, with D maybe TRBD1 (5 bases). The V and J ends lost 5 bases and 12 bases respectively, with 17 bases between them. Per the germline V gene, CDR1 is MDHEN and CDR2 is SYDVKM. This CDR3 is built from 13 residues. CDR3 coding DNA: TGTGCCAGCAGTAACCGGGACCCATATATCCAGCATTTT. Encoded protein: CASSNRDPYIQHF. Looking up the rest from reference TRBV28 and TRBJ1-5 gives the full variable domain: DVKVTQSSRYLVKRTGEKVFLECVQDMDHENMFWYRQDPGLGLRLIYFSYDVKMKEKGDIPEGYSVSREKKERFSLILESASTNQTSMYLCASSNRDPYIQHFGDGTRLSIL.

This clone appeared a single time. The chain is built from TRBV10-3 and TRBJ1-5; D perhaps matches TRBD1 (5 bases). The length of the CDR3 is 15 residues. Germline V gene lookup returns CDR1 ENHRY and CDR2 SYGVKD. V gave up 2 bases and J gave up 1 base, with 9 bases separating them. CDR3 nucleotide sequence: TGTGCCATCAGTGAGCAGGGTCAAAGCAATCAGCCCCAGCATTTT. It encodes CAISEQGQSNQPQHF.

This chain joins TRBV15 and TRBJ2-2, with D tentatively TRBD2 (6 bases). The CDR3 runs 14 residues. V was trimmed by 0 bases and J by 5 bases, leaving 7 bases between them. In germline, CDR1 is LNHNV, CDR2 YYDKDF (reference sequence). CDR3 region: CATSRDGGTGELFF. The CDR3 bases are TGTGCCACCAGCAGAGATGGGGGGACCGGGGAGCTGTTTTTT.

The J gene is TRBJ2-3, the V gene TRBV7-7; 10 positions agree with TRBD2. CDR1 and CDR2 (germline): SSHAT, FNYEAQ (reference sequence). Trimming at V came to 3 bases and at J to 3 bases, leaving 3 bases not matched to a gene. This CDR3 spans 15 amino acids. This CDR3 reads CASSFSSGGTDTQYF. CDR3 DNA sequence: TGTGCCAGCAGCTTTTCTAGCGGGGGTACAGATACGCAGTATTTT.

The chain carries TRBV27 and TRBJ1-5; no firm D call. V was shortened by 5 bases and J by 0 bases, with 11 bases between the two germline ends. Germline V gives CDR1 MNHEY, CDR2 SMNVEV (reference sequence). The CDR3 length is 15 residues. For the CDR3, the DNA is TGTGCCAGCAGTCTAAAATTTTATAGCAATCAGCCCCAGCATTTT. This gives the protein CASSLKFYSNQPQHF.

J is TRBJ1-1 and V is TRBV6-1, with TRBD1 as a possible D gene (5 bases). Trimming took off 7 bases at V and 1 base at J, with 16 bases between the two ends. There are 15 residues in the CDR3. Germline CDR1 reads MNHNS; CDR2 reads SASEGT. Here the CDR3 DNA reads TGTGCCAGCAACCATCCGACAGTGTCGAACACTGAAGCTTTCTTT. This gives the protein CASNHPTVSNTEAFF.

Note on this clone: The same CDR3 also results from other DNA sequences found in this sample. The CDR3 bases are TGTGCCAGCAGTTTGGCTTGGACAGGGCCCGGTGGAGAGACCCAGTACTTC. Translation gives CASSLAWTGPGGETQYF. The chain uses TRBV4-2 and TRBJ2-5; TRBD1 matches at 8 bases. V was clipped by 6 bases and J by 4 bases; unmatched bases: 16. Germline CDR1 and CDR2: LGHNA and YNFKEQ. The CDR3 contains 17 residues.

The rearrangement links TRBV9 to TRBJ1-2; D possibly corresponds to TRBD1 (6 bases). CDR3 size: 14 residues. CDR1 and CDR2 from the germline V gene are SGDLS and YYNGEE. V was pared by 0 bases and J by 6 bases, with 12 bases between. The CDR3, as DNA: TGTGCCAGCAGCGTAGGTCCAGGGGCCGATGGCTACACCTTC. Translated, it gives CASSVGPGADGYTF.

This clone was seen a few times. V and J are TRBV30 and TRBJ2-1; no clear D gene. CDR3 length: 14 amino acids. The V gene's germline CDR1 is GTSNPN and CDR2 SVGIG (reference sequence). Trimming shortened V by 3 bases and J by 9 bases, and 18 bases separated the two germline ends. The DNA for the CDR3 is TGTGCCTGGAGATCCGCGCGAGGCACCGGTGAGCAGTTCTTC. It translates to CAWRSARGTGEQFF.

On this clone: This sample includes further DNA sequences coding for the same CDR3. The chain employs TRBV7-8 and TRBJ2-5, with 10 bases fitting TRBD2. Trimming at V came to 3 bases and at J to 4 bases, leaving 2 bases not matched to a gene. Germline assignment: CDR1 SGHVS and CDR2 FQNEAQ. This CDR3 is 14 amino acids long. The CDR3 region is CASSFRTSGETQYF. CDR3 bases: TGTGCCAGCAGCTTCCGGACTAGCGGAGAGACCCAGTACTTC.

The J gene is TRBJ2-2, the V gene TRBV5-1; the D gene is possibly TRBD1 (6 bases). Germline V gene sequence: CDR1 SGHRS, CDR2 YFSETQ. Deletions cut 1 base from V and 6 bases from J, with 7 bases between. CDR3 length equals 13 residues. The CDR3 nucleotides read TGCGCCAGCAGCTTGAAGGGGGCCGGGGAGCTGTTTTTT. This codes for CASSLKGAGELFF. The full variable domain, rest sourced from reference TRBV5-1 and TRBJ2-2, is KAGVTQTPRYLIKTRGQQVTLSCSPISGHRSVSWYQQTPGQGLQFLFEYFSETQRNKGNFPGRFSGRQFSNSRSEMNVSTLELGDSALYLCASSLKGAGELFFGEGSRLTVL.

The chain couples TRBV14 to TRBJ2-3; TRBD2 agrees at 9 bases. Germline CDR1 is SGHDN and CDR2 is FVKESK. CDR3 length: 19 residues. V lost 4 bases and J lost 4; bases outside the gene matches: 18. CDR3 sequence (DNA): TGTGCCAGCAGCCGGAAAAAGGCATCCTCGCGGGAGGGGCCAGATACGCAGTATTTT. Protein product: CASSRKKASSREGPDTQYF.

This rearrangement joins TRBV7-2 to TRBJ2-3; D not certain. This CDR3 has 11 amino acids. Germline CDR1 reads SGHTA; CDR2 reads FQGNSA. V lost 0 bases to trimming and J lost 5 bases, with 0 bases between them. The CDR3 sequence: CASSLADTQYF. The CDR3 coding sequence is TGTGCCAGCAGCTTAGCAGATACGCAGTATTTT.

V gene TRBV29-1 combines with J gene TRBJ1-2; D perhaps matches TRBD1 (6 bases). The CDR3 is 12 residues long. The V end was cut by 5 bases, the J end by 7 bases, with 14 bases between. Germline CDR1 reads SQVTM; CDR2 reads ANQGSEA. CDR3 residues: CSVIRGTSGYTF. CDR3 DNA sequence: TGCAGCGTTATCAGGGGCACCTCTGGCTACACCTTC.

Points on this clone: The identical CDR3 is also encoded by other nucleotide sequences in the sample. The J gene is TRBJ2-3, the V gene TRBV18, with 7 bases fitting TRBD1. The CDR3 totals 16 residues. Germline V lookup: CDR1 KGHSH, CDR2 LQKENI. V gave up 1 base and J gave up 0 bases; unmatched junction bases: 4. The chain's CDR3 is CASSPRGQTSTDTQYF. In DNA form, the CDR3 reads TGTGCCAGCTCACCACGGGGACAGACCAGCACAGATACGCAGTATTTT. Full variable domain (rest looked up from reference TRBV18 and TRBJ2-3): NAGVMQNPRHLVRRRGQEARLRCSPMKGHSHVYWYRQLPEEGLKFMVYLQKENIIDESGMPKERFSAEFPKEGPSILRIQQVVRGDSAAYFCASSPRGQTSTDTQYFGPGTRLTVL.